This TCR beta chain was captured by sequencing in a study of blood T cell repertoires in COVID-19. In the study overall: From T cells, B-cell-depleted T cells, or PBMCs came the material, which was cDNA or gDNA.

Measured with immunoSEQ multiplex PCR; TCRdb has only the in-frame clones, and not every one. This sample carries under 200,000 clones, approximately 82% of them seen once, and the ten largest clones take 4.4%. Germline V gene data show CDR1 as SGHNT and CDR2 as YENEEA. Between the trimmed V and J ends, which lost 5 bases and 7 bases, there was a span of 15 bases. This CDR3 has 14 amino acids. In terms of age and location, participants ranged from roughly 18 to 90 years and lived in about two dozen US areas. Which cohort a participant joined came from the clinical history participants gave. The gene calls are TRBV11-3 and TRBJ1-3; D remains ambiguous. Sequenced sample: PBMCs or T cells enriched from blood (not recorded which). The sequence came from a woman aged 45-59 years who had recovered from COVID-19. CDR3 sequence: CASSTEQLSNTIYF. The CDR3 region has the DNA TGTGCCAGCAGCACCGAACAGCTCTCTAACACCATATATTTT.